This entry features one T cell receptor beta chain sequence. Clones were sequenced by immunoSEQ multiplex PCR, and TCRdb holds only the in-frame ones, with some missing. The sample holds some 130,000 clones; over 75% are singletons and the top ten take approximately 4%. The entry originates in a study of blood T cell repertoires in COVID-19. The source material was peripheral blood. The TCR originated in a woman aged 60-75 years with acute or convalescent COVID-19.

The CDR3 region is CASSVQGRGYGYTF. In DNA, the CDR3 is TGTGCCAGTAGTGTACAGGGACGAGGGTATGGCTACACCTTC. This sequence joins TRBV19 and TRBJ1-2; D possibly corresponds to TRBD1 (6 bases). The CDR3 is 14 residues long. The germline V and J ends were trimmed by 5 bases and 5 bases, with 15 bases remaining between them. Germline CDR1 LNHDA, CDR2 SQIVND (reference sequence).